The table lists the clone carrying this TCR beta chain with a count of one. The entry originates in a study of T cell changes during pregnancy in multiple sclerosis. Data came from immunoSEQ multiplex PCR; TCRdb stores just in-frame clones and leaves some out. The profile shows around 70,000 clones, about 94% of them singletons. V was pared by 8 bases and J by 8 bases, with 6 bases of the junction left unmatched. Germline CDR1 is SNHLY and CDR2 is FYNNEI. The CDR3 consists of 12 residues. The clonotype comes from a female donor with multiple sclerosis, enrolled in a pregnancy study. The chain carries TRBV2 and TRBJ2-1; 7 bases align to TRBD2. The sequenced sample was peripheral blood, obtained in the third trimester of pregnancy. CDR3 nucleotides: TGTGCCAGCCGATTTGCGGGGGATGAGCAGTTCTTC. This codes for CASRFAGDEQFF. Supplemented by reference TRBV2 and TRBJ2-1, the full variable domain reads EPEVTQTPSHQVTQMGQEVILRCVPISNHLYFYWYRQILGQKVEFLVSFYNNEISEKSEIFDDQFSVERPDGSNFTLKIRSTKLEDSAMYFCASRFAGDEQFFGPGTRLTVL.